The present entry profiles one TCR beta chain with its context. The antigen remains undetermined. This record comes from a study of regulatory and conventional T cells in RAG deficiency. The method was immunoSEQ multiplex PCR; TCRdb's version includes in-frame clones alone and lacks a portion of them. The data show approximately 46,000 clones, 75% to 90% seen once. Genomic DNA came from blood conventional CD4+ T cells gated CD25-low CD127-high. Notes on the study in general: Omenn patients showed >75% Treg-Tconv overlap and shorter CDR3 lengths. These Omenn syndrome Treg sorts may hold peripherally activated cells instead.

The sample also formed part of further work on regulatory T cells. That study reports: Amplification used 52 TRBV primers and 13 TRBJ primers.

Material: CD4+ effector T cells sorted from blood. The sequence came from a human donor in good health.

CDR3 sequence reads: CASSDLDGSRQHF. For the CDR3, the DNA is TGTGCCAGCAGTGACCTAGACGGTTCGCGCCAGCATTTT. The chain joins TRBV6-1 to TRBJ1-5; D is uncertain. V was trimmed by 3 bases and J by 12 bases, leaving 15 bases between them. CDR3 size: 13 residues. The germline V gene encodes CDR1 MNHNS and CDR2 SASEGT.